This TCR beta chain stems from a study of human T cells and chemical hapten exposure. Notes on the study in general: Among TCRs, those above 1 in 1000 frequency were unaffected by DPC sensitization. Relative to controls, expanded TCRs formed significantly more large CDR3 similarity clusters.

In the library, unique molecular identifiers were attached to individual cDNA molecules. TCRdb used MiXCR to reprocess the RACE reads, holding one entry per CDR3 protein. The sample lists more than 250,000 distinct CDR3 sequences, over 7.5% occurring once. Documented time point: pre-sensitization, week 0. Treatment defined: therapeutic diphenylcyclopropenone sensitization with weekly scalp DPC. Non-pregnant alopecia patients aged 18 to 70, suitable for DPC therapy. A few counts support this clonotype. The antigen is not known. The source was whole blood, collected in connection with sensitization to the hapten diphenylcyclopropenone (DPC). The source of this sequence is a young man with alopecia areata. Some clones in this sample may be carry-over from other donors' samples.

In DNA form, the CDR3 reads TGTGCCAGCAGCCAATTCCGGGAGCAGTACTTC. It codes for CASSQFREQYF. V is TRBV3-1 and J is TRBJ2-7; D is unclear. The CDR3 length is 11 residues. CDR1 and CDR2 from the germline V gene are LGHDT and YNNKEL (reference sequence). With 2 bases removed from V and 7 bases from J, the gap between germline ends came to 6 bases.